A selection of T cell receptor beta chains follows, all from one sample in a study of blood T cell repertoires in COVID-19. Sequencing used immunoSEQ multiplex PCR; TCRdb keeps in-frame clones, though not all of them. The repertoire consists of 300,000 or so clones, with roughly 83% occurring once and the leading ten covering approximately 1.5%. Sample: peripheral blood. These TCRs come from a woman aged 50 to 65 with acute or convalescent COVID-19. Both conserved end residues are part of each CDR3. A D gene is named only where the DNA matches it firmly. Size values are once, few and many counts, or a class for expanded clones, and some rows have none.

>TRBJ2-1|TRBV11-3|TRBD1|once
CASSVTPRDREMIF
TGTGCCAGCAGCGTAACTCCCCGGGACAGGGAGATGATCTTC
>TRBJ2-1|TRBV2|TRBD2|-
CASIIGAGGPYNEQFF
TGTGCCAGCATTATAGGAGCGGGAGGGCCTTACAATGAGCAGTTCTTC
>TRBJ1-6|TRBV9|-|-
CASSGGLPNSPLHF
TGTGCCAGCAGCGGGGGACTCCCTAATTCACCCCTCCACTTT
>TRBJ2-7|TRBV27|-|-
CASSLQGGAGEQYF
TGTGCCAGCAGTCTCCAGGGGGGAGCGGGCGAGCAGTACTTC
>TRBJ2-2|TRBV7-3|-|-
CASSPPGSNTGELFF
TGTGCCAGCAGCCCCCCCGGTTCGAACACCGGGGAGCTGTTTTTT
>TRBJ1-4|TRBV7-8|-|-
CASSPNRAGRVEKLFF
TGTGCCAGCAGCCCCAACCGGGCAGGGCGAGTTGAAAAACTGTTTTTT
>TRBJ2-7|TRBV19|-|few
CATSGSYSYEQYF
TGTGCCACCTCCGGGTCCTACTCCTACGAGCAGTACTTC
>TRBJ2-3|TRBV28|TRBD1|-
CASSLRDRDTDTQYF
TGTGCCAGCAGTTTGCGGGACAGGGACACAGATACGCAGTATTTT
>TRBJ1-2|TRBV6-1|-|few
CASSEGRDRKVNRYGYTF
TGTGCCAGCAGTGAGGGGCGGGACCGGAAGGTCAATAGGTATGGCTACACCTTC
>TRBJ2-1|TRBV11-3|TRBD1|-
CASSLGGTGAGEQFF
TGTGCCAGCAGCTTAGGGGGGACAGGGGCCGGGGAGCAGTTCTTC
>TRBJ1-6|TRBV5-1|-|-
CASSLQGSSYNSPLHF
TGCGCCAGCAGCCTCCAGGGAAGCTCCTATAATTCACCCCTCCACTTT
>TRBJ2-1|TRBV18|-|once
CASSPPRRTYNEQFF
TGTGCCAGCTCACCACCTAGGAGGACCTACAATGAGCAGTTCTTC
>TRBJ2-1|TRBV5-1|TRBD1|-
CASSLLYDRGRNEQFF
TGCGCCAGCAGCTTGTTGTACGACAGGGGGCGAAATGAGCAGTTCTTC
>TRBJ2-3|TRBV27|TRBD2|-
CASSLSLAGYSTDTQYF
TGTGCCAGCAGTTTATCACTAGCGGGCTATAGCACAGATACGCAGTATTTT
>TRBJ1-4|TRBV5-1|TRBD1|-
CASSPGDRGGYEKLFF
TGCGCCAGCAGCCCCGGGGACAGGGGAGGATACGAAAAACTGTTTTTT
>TRBJ1-1|TRBV28|TRBD1|-
CASSSLQGYTEAFF
TGTGCCAGCAGTTCCCTACAGGGGTACACTGAAGCTTTCTTT
>TRBJ1-2|TRBV2|-|-
CASSHPSGYRNYGYTF
TGTGCCAGCAGTCATCCCTCGGGGTATCGGAACTATGGCTACACCTTC
>TRBJ2-1|TRBV7-2|TRBD2|few
CASSLVSAGGRGEQFF
TGTGCCAGCAGCTTAGTATCAGCGGGAGGGCGGGGTGAGCAGTTCTTC